The 32 T cell receptor beta chains reported below all come from one sample, sequenced in a study of CD8+CD57+ T cells in acquired aplastic anemia. Both TCR beta VDJ combination and CDR3 sequence profiling were carried out. Genomic DNA was the template for this profiling. Each CDR3 protein is one row after TCRdb ran MiXCR on the reads. This sample has 300,000 or so distinct CDR3 sequences, with approximately 57% found just once. Sequencing input: sorted CD4+, CD8+, or CD8+CD57+ T cells (not recorded which) from PBMCs. These receptors were collected from a human donor with severe aplastic anemia or a healthy control (not recorded which).

The rearrangement uses TRBV9 and TRBJ2-7; 8 bases fit TRBD1. Germline V gene lookup returns CDR1 SGDLS and CDR2 YYNGEE. V lost 3 bases, J lost 1 base, and 6 bases stayed unmatched. This CDR3 has 15 residues. The CDR3, as DNA: TGTGCCAGCAGCGAAGGACAGGGCCTATCCTACGAGCAGTACTTC. Amino acids: CASSEGQGLSYEQYF.

In its sample, this clonotype was seen a few times. The genes are TRBV7-6 and TRBJ2-5; D remains unclear. The CDR3 sequence is 13 residues long. V lost 5 bases and J lost 5, with 12 bases in between. Germline loops: CDR1 SGHVS, CDR2 FNYEAQ. The CDR3 DNA is TGTGCCAGCAGCCTAATCTTGCGGGAGACCCAGTACTTC. Amino acid sequence: CASSLILRETQYF.

This clonotype came up a few times. One junction end disagrees with the germline gene, perhaps due to a read error. The chain couples TRBV6-5 to TRBJ2-3; D is unresolved. The V gene's germline CDR1 is MNHEY and CDR2 SVGAGI. The CDR3 covers 16 residues. DNA for the CDR3: TGTGCCAGCAGTGACTCTGTGGGATCATCCACAGATACGCAGTATTTT. It specifies CASSDSVGSSTDTQYF.

Concerning this clonotype itself: Because it lacks the conserved phenylalanine or tryptophan at the end, this CDR3 is likely a read error. The chain recombines TRBV20-1 with TRBJ2-5, with a possible D match to TRBD1 (6 bases). The germline V gene has CDR1 DFQATT and CDR2 SNEGSKA (reference sequence). The CDR3 runs 14 residues. V lost 3 bases and J 1 base, leaving 12 bases between the germline ends. CDR3 sequence reads: CSASRTESQETQYI. The DNA for the CDR3 is TGCAGTGCTAGTCGGACAGAGTCCCAAGAGACCCAGTACATC.

This clonotype occurred many times. The chain employs TRBV7-2 and TRBJ1-6; possibly TRBD1 for D (6 bases). The CDR3 has 18 amino acids. Trimming shortened V by 4 bases and J by 0 bases, and 16 bases separated the two germline ends. Germline V gene data show CDR1 as SGHTA and CDR2 as FQGNSA. The CDR3 here is CASSSRGSESSYNSPLHF. The DNA for the CDR3 is TGTGCCAGCAGCTCCAGGGGATCTGAGAGCTCCTATAATTCACCCCTCCACTTT.

This clonotype was counted between two and nine times. V usage is TRBV7-2 and J usage is TRBJ1-2, with 9 bases that match TRBD1. The CDR3 contains 15 residues. V shed 6 bases, J shed 8 bases, and the junction held 13 bases outside the gene matches. In germline, CDR1 is SGHTA, CDR2 FQGNSA. CDR3 residues: CASSRGAQGAGGYTF. CDR3 coding DNA: TGTGCCAGCAGTCGGGGGGCACAGGGGGCAGGAGGCTACACCTTC. The variable domain in full, with the rest retrieved from reference TRBV7-2 and TRBJ1-2, is GAGVSQSPSNKVTEKGKDVELRCDPISGHTALYWYRQSLGQGLEFLIYFQGNSAPDKSGLPSDRFSAERTGGSVSTLTIQRTQQEDSAVYLCASSRGAQGAGGYTFGSGTRLTVV.

This chain joins TRBV5-1 and TRBJ2-3, with 9 bases aligning to TRBD1. Germline V gene data show CDR1 as SGHRS and CDR2 as YFSETQ. V was clipped by 3 bases and J by 11 bases; unmatched bases: 4. CDR3 length: 12 residues. CDR3 DNA: TGCGCCAGCAGCTGGGACAGGGATGAGCAGTATTTT. Its protein is CASSWDRDEQYF.

This clonotype occurred a few times. The rearrangement joins TRBV24-1 to TRBJ2-7; D gene uncertain. V was shortened by 12 bases and J by 5 bases, with 10 bases between the two germline ends. The CDR3 spans 10 residues. Germline CDR1 and CDR2: KGHDR and SFDVKD. DNA of the CDR3: TGTGCCTCGACAATCCACGAGCAGTACTTC. Protein sequence: CASTIHEQYF.

For this clonotype: It may be a read error: a sequence one base away is much more abundant. The J gene is TRBJ2-1, the V gene TRBV24-1; D may be TRBD2 (5 bases). CDR3 length: 12 amino acids. Germline CDR1 reads KGHDR; CDR2 reads SFDVKD. The CDR3 loop is CAADDKIGEQIF. CDR3 sequence (DNA): TGTGCCGCCGACGACAAAATCGGGGAGCAGATCTTC.

V and J are TRBV7-8 and TRBJ2-3; 7 nucleotides align to TRBD2. V was pared by 7 bases and J by 8 bases, with 9 bases of the junction left unmatched. The CDR3 is 13 residues long. CDR1 and CDR2 from the germline V gene are SGHVS and FQNEAQ. CDR3 DNA: TGTGCCAGCAACCCCACACTAGCGTCTACGCAGTATTTT. It yields the protein CASNPTLASTQYF. The full variable domain, in which reference TRBV7-8 and TRBJ2-3 provide the parts outside the CDR3, is GAGVSQSPRYKVAKRGQDVALRCDPISGHVSLFWYQQALGQGPEFLTYFQNEAQLDKSGLPSDRFFAERPEGSVSTLKIQRTQQEDSAVYLCASNPTLASTQYFGPGTRLTVL.

The chain recombines TRBV6-4 with TRBJ2-1; 12 bases map to TRBD2. CDR1 is MRHNA, CDR2 SNTAGT, per germline. This CDR3 spans 15 amino acids. After removal of 2 bases from V and 10 bases from J, the junction contained 6 bases not matched to a gene. The CDR3 region is CASSDVLAGGGEQFF. The DNA of the CDR3 is TGTGCCAGCAGTGACGTACTAGCGGGGGGTGGGGAGCAGTTCTTC.

The chain joins TRBV5-1 to TRBJ1-6; the D gene is possibly TRBD1 (5 bases). This CDR3 has 14 amino acids. Germline loops: CDR1 SGHRS, CDR2 YFSETQ. The V end lost 0 bases, the J end lost 9 bases, and 10 bases lay between the germline ends. The CDR3 spells CASSLAGYGSPLHF. CDR3 DNA: TGCGCCAGCAGCTTGGCAGGGTATGGTTCACCCCTCCACTTT.

J is TRBJ2-5 and V is TRBV24-1, with no clear D. The V gene lost 0 bases and the J gene lost 2 bases, with 3 bases spanning the gap. The CDR3 sequence is 13 residues long. Germline V gene sequence: CDR1 KGHDR, CDR2 SFDVKD. The CDR3 DNA is TGTGCCACCAGTGATTTGGATCAAGAGACCCAGTACTTC. Translated: CATSDLDQETQYF.

This chain links TRBV12-3 or TRBV12-4 with TRBJ1-2; possible D gene TRBD1, 5 bases. The CDR3 is 12 residues long. The V gene lost 7 bases and the J gene lost 4 bases, with 10 bases spanning the gap. In DNA, the CDR3 is TGTGCCAGCACCAGGGATACCTATGGCTACACCTTC. This translates into CASTRDTYGYTF.

The sample holds many counts of this clonotype. J is TRBJ1-2 and V is TRBV12-3 or TRBV12-4; D is unclear. The CDR3 sequence is 12 residues long. Trimming removed 5 bases at V and 4 bases at J, with 8 bases between. CDR3 protein: CASSLHIYGYTF. CDR3 sequence (DNA): TGTGCCAGCAGTCTCCATATCTATGGCTACACCTTC.

Here the CDR3 reads CATSSEVYTDTQYF. The CDR3 DNA is TGTGCCACCAGCAGCGAAGTTTACACAGATACGCAGTATTTT. The chain has TRBV15 and TRBJ2-3; D is uncertain. The CDR3 covers 14 residues. In germline, CDR1 is LNHNV, CDR2 YYDKDF (reference sequence). Deletions cut 3 bases from V and 2 bases from J, with 9 bases between.

The chain carries TRBV10-3 and TRBJ1-2; no firm D call. CDR1 and CDR2 from the germline V gene are ENHRY and SYGVKD. The V end was cut by 10 bases, the J end by 2 bases, with 8 bases between. The CDR3 runs 11 residues. The CDR3 sequence is CATSLNYGYTF. In DNA form, the CDR3 reads TGTGCCACCTCTTTGAACTATGGCTACACCTTC.

This clonotype has a count of ten or more. The chain recombines TRBV30 with TRBJ2-7, with a tentative D call TRBD2 (5 bases). The ends were cut back, 7 bases at V and 8 bases at J, with 18 bases in the middle. The germline V gene has CDR1 GTSNPN and CDR2 SVGIG (reference sequence). CDR3 length equals 12 residues. This chain's CDR3 is CASGKWGMKQYF. Written as DNA, the CDR3 is TGTGCCTCCGGGAAGTGGGGTATGAAGCAGTACTTC. The variable domain in full, with the rest retrieved from reference TRBV30 and TRBJ2-7, is SQTIHQWPATLVQPVGSPLSLECTVEGTSNPNLYWYRQAAGRGLQLLFYSVGIGQISSEVPQNLSASRPQDRQFILSSKKLLLSDSGFYLCASGKWGMKQYFGPGTRLTVT.

V usage is TRBV2 and J usage is TRBJ2-7; 9 bases map to TRBD1. The V gene end was trimmed by 6 bases and the J gene end by 6 bases; junction bases not matched to a gene: 9. Per the germline V gene, CDR1 is SNHLY and CDR2 is FYNNEI. The length of the CDR3 is 14 residues. The CDR3 DNA reads TGTGCCAGCAGGCGACAGGGGGTGAAAGGCGAGCAGTACTTC. Translation: CASRRQGVKGEQYF.

This clonotype was detected many times. The chain joins TRBV6-2 or TRBV6-3 to TRBJ2-5, with 11 bases that match TRBD1. J lost 5 bases, V lost 4 bases, and 6 bases had no gene match. Germline CDR1 is MNHEY and CDR2 is SVGEGT. This CDR3 comprises 15 residues. The CDR3 reads CASSLGTGGPETQYF. The CDR3 bases are TGTGCCAGCAGTTTGGGGACAGGGGGTCCCGAGACCCAGTACTTC.

The chain joins TRBV19 to TRBJ1-3; the D gene is possibly TRBD1 (5 bases). Germline assignment: CDR1 LNHDA and CDR2 SQIVND (reference sequence). CDR3 length: 18 residues. V lost 4 bases and J lost 1, with 20 bases in between. The CDR3 coding sequence is TGTGCCAGTAGTACAGCTATGACAGTAGGCACTTCTGGAAACACCATATATTTT. As protein: CASSTAMTVGTSGNTIYF. The full variable domain, rest sourced from reference TRBV19 and TRBJ1-3, is DGGITQSPKYLFRKEGQNVTLSCEQNLNHDAMYWYRQDPGQGLRLIYYSQIVNDFQKGDIAEGYSVSREKKESFPLTVTSAQKNPTAFYLCASSTAMTVGTSGNTIYFGEGSWLTVV.

V is TRBV10-3 and J is TRBJ2-5; the D call may be TRBD1 or TRBD2 (5 bases each). Trimming stripped 3 bases from V and 1 base from J, with 15 bases between. The CDR3 length is 16 residues. Germline loops: CDR1 ENHRY, CDR2 SYGVKD. CDR3 protein: CAISDIPGTVQETQYF. The CDR3 bases are TGTGCCATCAGTGATATTCCTGGGACGGTCCAAGAGACCCAGTACTTC.

The rearrangement uses TRBV5-1 and TRBJ2-1, with 12 bases that match TRBD2. Germline lookup yields CDR1 SGHRS and CDR2 YFSETQ. Trimming took 4 bases from V and 4 from J; bases not matched to a gene: 9. The CDR3 has 17 amino acids. The DNA of the CDR3 is TGCGCCAGCAGCCGACAGGGGCTAGCGGGAGGGTACAATGAGCAGTTCTTC. It yields the protein CASSRQGLAGGYNEQFF.

The chain employs TRBV5-8 and TRBJ1-1; 7 bases line up with TRBD1. The germline gives CDR1 SGHTS, CDR2 YDEGEE. Germline trimming cut 4 bases from V and 4 bases from J; bases unmatched to any gene: 7. The CDR3 is 14 amino acids. The CDR3 loop reads CASSPRRGRTEAFF. The CDR3 DNA is TGTGCCAGCAGCCCTCGAAGGGGGCGCACTGAAGCTTTCTTT.

The rearrangement links TRBV19 to TRBJ2-5; possibly TRBD2 for D (5 bases). Trimming took 8 bases from V and 4 from J, leaving 20 bases between them. The CDR3 contains 15 residues. Germline lookup yields CDR1 LNHDA and CDR2 SQIVND (reference sequence). The DNA for the CDR3 is TGTGCCAGTTTGCTTTACTGGGGAGCACGAGAGACCCAGTACTTC. It is translated as CASLLYWGARETQYF.

The rearrangement uses TRBV20-1 and TRBJ1-5, with 7 positions matching TRBD1. The V gene end was trimmed by 5 bases and the J gene end by 2 bases; junction bases not matched to a gene: 9. Germline V gene data show CDR1 as DFQATT and CDR2 as SNEGSKA (reference sequence). The CDR3 runs 15 residues. The CDR3 DNA follows: TGCAGTGCTCCCAGGGGGGGGCCCGGCAATCAGCCCCAGCATTTT. Translating gives CSAPRGGPGNQPQHF.

This clonotype was observed a few times. The chain is built from TRBV7-3 and TRBJ2-7, with D unresolved. Germline V gene sequence: CDR1 SGHTA, CDR2 FQGTGA. The CDR3 contains 14 residues. V was trimmed by 3 bases and J by 2 bases, leaving 11 bases between them. The CDR3 nucleotides read TGTGCCAGCAGCTTCCCAAGGGCCACCTACGAGCAGTACTTC. This sequence encodes CASSFPRATYEQYF.

This clonotype has just one count. The gene calls are TRBV11-2 and TRBJ2-1; TRBD2 aligns across 9 bases. The junction had 10 bases not matched to a gene; V was cut back by 6 bases and J by 10 bases. Germline V CDR1 and CDR2: SGHAT, FQNNGV. The CDR3 consists of 14 residues. CDR3 in DNA: TGTGCCAGCAGGAACCCGGGACTAGCAAGGGAGCAGTTCTTC. Its translation is CASRNPGLAREQFF. Together with reference TRBV11-2 and TRBJ2-1, the CDR3 gives the full variable domain: EAGVAQSPRYKIIEKRQSVAFWCNPISGHATLYWYQQILGQGPKLLIQFQNNGVVDDSQLPKDRFSAERLKGVDSTLKIQPAKLEDSAVYLCASRNPGLAREQFFGPGTRLTVL.

In this sample, this clonotype turned up a few times. The chain combines TRBV9 with TRBJ2-6; D tentatively reads TRBD1 or TRBD2 (5 bases each). The germline V gene has CDR1 SGDLS and CDR2 YYNGEE. Trimming shortened V by 0 bases and J by 0 bases, and 7 bases separated the two germline ends. The CDR3 covers 16 residues. The CDR3 sequence: CASSVDGGSGANVLTF. CDR3 bases: TGTGCCAGCAGCGTAGATGGGGGCTCTGGGGCCAACGTCCTGACTTTC. The variable domain in full, completed from reference TRBV9 and TRBJ2-6, reads DSGVTQTPKHLITATGQRVTLRCSPRSGDLSVYWYQQSLDQGLQFLIQYYNGEERAKGNILERFSAQQFPDLHSELNLSSLELGDSALYFCASSVDGGSGANVLTFGAGSRLTVL.

This clonotype was counted only a few times. The chain employs TRBV20-1 and TRBJ2-3; 8 bases align to TRBD2. The germline V gene has CDR1 DFQATT and CDR2 SNEGSKA (reference sequence). The CDR3 extends over 11 amino acids. V shed 1 base and J 14 bases; nucleotides not matched to a gene: 5. The CDR3 region has the DNA TGCAGTGCTAGAGTGAGGACTAGCTTGTATTTT. This gives the protein CSARVRTSLYF.

Turning to this clonotype: It may be a read error: a sequence one base away is much more abundant. Lacking the conserved final phenylalanine or tryptophan, this CDR3 likely reflects a read error. The chain couples TRBV6-5 to TRBJ1-2; tentatively, D is TRBD1 (5 bases). V lost 5 bases and J lost 4, with 20 bases in between. This CDR3 region has 16 residues. Looked up from germline, CDR1 is MNHEY and CDR2 is SVGAGI. The CDR3 nucleotides read TGTGCCAGCAGTCGATCGGGGCACTCCTGGGGCTATGGCTACACCTCC. This translates into CASSRSGHSWGYGYTS.

Many counts were recorded for this clonotype. The chain carries TRBV11-1 and TRBJ1-1; D perhaps matches TRBD1 (5 bases). Trimming took off 1 base at V and 7 bases at J, with 13 bases between the two ends. The CDR3 is 14 residues long. Germline CDR1 reads SGHAT; CDR2 reads FQDESV (reference sequence). CDR3 bases: TGTGCCAGCAGCTTAGTTCGGGGGAAGAGTGAAGCTTTCTTT. Amino acid sequence: CASSLVRGKSEAFF.